This T cell receptor beta chain was retrieved from a study of beta chain features in type 1 diabetes. Study-wide results and limits: Moderate yet significant TCRB CDR3 shortening was seen in Type 1 diabetes patients in all four CD4+ subsets.

About this clone itself: Its antigen is as yet unknown.

The sequenced template was cDNA made from the entire isolated RNA. Data came from immunoSEQ multiplex PCR; TCRdb stores just in-frame clones and leaves some out. This sample carries 150,000 or so clones, more than 60% of them seen once, and the ten largest clones take roughly 0.092%. Germline-derived CDR1 and CDR2 are LNHNV and YYDKDF (reference sequence). The CDR3 sequence is 15 residues long. Unmatched junction bases numbered 10, after V lost 4 bases and J lost 8 bases. This chain links TRBV15 with TRBJ1-4; TRBD1 matches 7 bases. The sample comprised naive CD4+ T cells from blood. The clonotype originates from a man aged 30 to 45 with type 1 diabetes. The CDR3 loop reads CATSTPTGFVEKLFF. CDR3 DNA: TGTGCCACCAGCACACCGACAGGGTTTGTGGAAAAACTGTTTTTT.